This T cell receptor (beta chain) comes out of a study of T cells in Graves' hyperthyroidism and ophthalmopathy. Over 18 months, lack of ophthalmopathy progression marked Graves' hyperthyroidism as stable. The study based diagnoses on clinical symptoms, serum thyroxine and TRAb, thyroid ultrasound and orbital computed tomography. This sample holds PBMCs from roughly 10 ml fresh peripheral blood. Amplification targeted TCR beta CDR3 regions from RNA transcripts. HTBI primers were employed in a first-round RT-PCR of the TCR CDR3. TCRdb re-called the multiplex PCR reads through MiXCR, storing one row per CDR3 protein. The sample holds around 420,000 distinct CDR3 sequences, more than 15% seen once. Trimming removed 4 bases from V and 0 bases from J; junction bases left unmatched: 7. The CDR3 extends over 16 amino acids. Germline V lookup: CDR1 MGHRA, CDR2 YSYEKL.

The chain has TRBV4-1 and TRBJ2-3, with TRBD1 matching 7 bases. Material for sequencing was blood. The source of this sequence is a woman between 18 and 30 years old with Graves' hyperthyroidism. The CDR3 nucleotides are TGCGCCAGCAGCCGCCTAAGGACAGGCAGCACAGATACGCAGTATTTT. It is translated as CASSRLRTGSTDTQYF.